These T cell receptor beta chains were read from a single sample in a study of blood T cells in healthy people across ages. TCRdb independently ran MiXCR on the 5' RACE reads; one entry per CDR3 protein. The sample carries hundreds of thousands of distinct CDR3 sequences, nearly 25% recorded once. The sample also formed part of further work on T cells of mothers and their children.

The specimen was blood. The receptors stem from a boy aged 5 to 17 in good health. Both conserved end residues are part of each CDR3. D genes are given only for firm matches. Where a row states a size, it is once, few, many or the class of an expanded clone; other rows omit it.

v_call	clone_size	j_call	d_call	cdr3_aa	cdr3_nt
TRBV14	-	TRBJ1-2	-	CASSPGRINYGYTF	TGTGCCAGCAGCCCGGGACGGATCAACTATGGCTACACCTTC
TRBV7-9	-	TRBJ2-2	TRBD1	CASSTTTGFGTGELFF	TGTGCCAGCAGCACTACGACAGGGTTCGGCACCGGGGAGCTGTTTTTT
TRBV27	few	TRBJ2-3	-	CASSISLRTDTQYF	TGTGCCAGCAGTATATCCCTCCGCACAGATACGCAGTATTTT
TRBV5-1	once	TRBJ1-1	TRBD1	CASSAGLTGSNTEAFF	TGCGCCAGCAGCGCAGGATTGACAGGGTCGAACACTGAAGCTTTCTTT
TRBV25-1	few	TRBJ2-7	-	CASSELGGRSYEQYF	TGTGCCAGCAGTGAATTAGGCGGGCGCTCCTACGAGCAGTACTTC
TRBV5-1	-	TRBJ2-1	-	CASSLIEGYNEQFF	TGCGCCAGCAGCTTGATCGAGGGTTACAATGAGCAGTTCTTC
TRBV29-1	-	TRBJ1-5	-	CSVGQNNQPQHF	TGCAGCGTCGGGCAGAACAATCAGCCCCAGCATTTT
TRBV7-9	-	TRBJ1-6	-	CASSSPGGADSPLHF	TGTGCCAGCAGCTCCCCGGGGGGTGCGGATTCACCCCTCCACTTT
TRBV5-5	-	TRBJ2-2	TRBD1	CASSGGTGRDGELFF	TGTGCCAGCAGCGGAGGGACAGGGCGGGACGGGGAGCTGTTTTTT
TRBV15	-	TRBJ1-5	-	CATRPPGRNQPQHF	TGTGCCACCAGGCCCCCAGGGAGGAATCAGCCCCAGCATTTT
TRBV5-1	-	TRBJ2-1	-	CASSSSSTWYNEQFF	TGCGCCAGCAGCTCCTCTTCGACTTGGTACAATGAGCAGTTCTTC
TRBV5-1	few	TRBJ2-1	TRBD2	CASSLETSGPGQFF	TGCGCCAGCAGCTTGGAGACTAGCGGGCCCGGGCAGTTCTTC
TRBV27	-	TRBJ2-1	TRBD2	CASVRGTSGENEQFF	TGTGCCAGCGTCCGGGGGACTAGCGGTGAGAATGAGCAGTTCTTC
TRBV28	-	TRBJ2-7	TRBD2	CASSLSGPGGEQYF	TGTGCCAGCAGCCTCTCGGGACCGGGGGGAGAGCAGTACTTC
TRBV20-1	few	TRBJ2-2	-	CSAREWDSNTGELFF	TGCAGTGCTAGAGAGTGGGATTCGAACACCGGGGAGCTGTTTTTT
TRBV11-1	-	TRBJ2-7	-	CASSLAHRQLSYEQYF	TGTGCCAGCAGCTTAGCGCATCGGCAACTCTCCTACGAGCAGTACTTC
TRBV18	few	TRBJ1-1	-	CASSPLQALDTEAFF	TGTGCCAGCTCACCATTACAGGCCCTGGACACTGAAGCTTTCTTT
TRBV28	few	TRBJ2-5	-	CASSWEGEETQYF	TGTGCCAGCAGCTGGGAGGGGGAAGAGACCCAGTACTTC
TRBV30	few	TRBJ2-2	-	CAYVEDAGELFF	TGTGCCTATGTCGAGGACGCCGGGGAGCTGTTTTTT
TRBV18	few	TRBJ1-3	TRBD1	CASSLQGAGLPGNTIYF	TGTGCCAGCTCACTCCAGGGGGCAGGTTTGCCTGGAAACACCATATATTTT
TRBV4-3	-	TRBJ2-1	-	CASSQDGTNEQFF	TGCGCCAGCAGCCAAGATGGGACTAATGAGCAGTTCTTC
TRBV6-2/TRBV6-3	-	TRBJ1-5	-	CASSSASTSGTLQHF	TGTGCCAGCAGTTCCGCCTCAACCTCCGGGACCCTCCAGCATTTT
TRBV2	few	TRBJ2-1	-	CASSEYRDAYNEQFF	TGTGCCAGCAGTGAATATCGGGACGCCTACAATGAGCAGTTCTTC
TRBV19	few	TRBJ2-4	TRBD2	CASGPGLAVAKNIQYF	TGTGCCAGTGGGCCGGGACTAGCTGTAGCCAAAAACATTCAGTACTTC
TRBV5-1	-	TRBJ1-1	-	CASSLEGLTEALF	TGCGCCAGCAGCTTGGAGGGGTTGACTGAAGCTCTCTTT
TRBV2	-	TRBJ2-5	TRBD1	CASRQQGLRETQYF	TGTGCCAGCAGGCAACAGGGGTTACGGGAGACCCAGTACTTC
TRBV12-3/TRBV12-4	few	TRBJ1-6	-	CASSAGQRRDNSPLHF	TGTGCCAGCAGTGCAGGACAGAGGCGCGATAATTCACCCCTCCACTTT
TRBV9	-	TRBJ2-5	TRBD2	CASSVEGGGETQYF	TGTGCCAGCAGCGTAGAGGGCGGGGGGGAGACCCAGTACTTC
TRBV4-1	-	TRBJ2-3	TRBD2	CASSRVAGGTESTDTQYF	TGCGCCAGCAGCCGAGTAGCGGGAGGGACGGAGAGCACAGATACGCAGTATTTT
TRBV11-3	-	TRBJ1-4	-	CASKPFPPGSLNEKLFF	TGTGCCAGCAAGCCCTTCCCGCCGGGTTCCCTTAATGAAAAACTGTTTTTT
TRBV27	-	TRBJ2-5	-	CASSLSGQGIYGETQYF	TGTGCCAGCAGTTTAAGTGGGCAGGGCATTTACGGGGAGACCCAGTACTTC
TRBV6-5	few	TRBJ2-7	TRBD2	CASSYGRSGGQSSYEQYF	TGTGCCAGCAGTTACGGGCGTTCGGGAGGTCAAAGCTCCTACGAGCAGTACTTC
TRBV28	few	TRBJ2-1	-	CASSPAGGWNEQFF	TGTGCCAGCAGTCCCGCCGGGGGCTGGAATGAGCAGTTCTTC
TRBV7-6	few	TRBJ2-2	TRBD1	CASSLGQGAADTGELFF	TGTGCCAGCAGCTTAGGACAGGGGGCGGCGGACACCGGGGAGCTGTTTTTT
TRBV20-1	-	TRBJ2-3	-	CSAALSADTQYF	TGCAGTGCGGCTCTCTCGGCAGATACGCAGTATTTT
TRBV7-9	few	TRBJ2-3	TRBD1	CASSLRRTGTSTDTQYF	TGTGCCAGCAGCTTACGTAGGACAGGGACTAGCACAGATACGCAGTATTTT
TRBV4-3	few	TRBJ2-7	TRBD1	CASSQDLTGTGGGEQYF	TGCGCCAGCAGCCAAGATCTCACCGGGACAGGGGGCGGGGAGCAGTACTTC
TRBV5-1	-	TRBJ2-1	-	CASSSTGPGDEQFF	TGCGCCAGCAGCTCCACAGGGCCGGGGGATGAGCAGTTCTTC
TRBV6-6	few	TRBJ2-7	TRBD2	CASSTSGWGEQYF	TGTGCCAGCAGTACTAGCGGGTGGGGCGAGCAGTACTTC
TRBV15	few	TRBJ2-2	-	CATSRSGTPNTGELFF	TGTGCCACCAGCAGATCCGGGACACCGAACACCGGGGAGCTGTTTTTT
TRBV29-1	-	TRBJ1-2	-	CSARTPGYGYTF	TGCAGCGCTAGGACTCCCGGCTATGGCTACACCTTC
TRBV27	-	TRBJ2-5	-	CASSSIPGTRETQYF	TGTGCCAGCAGTTCCATCCCAGGGACAAGGGAGACCCAGTACTTC
TRBV18	few	TRBJ2-5	-	CASSPRGDRSLETQYF	TGTGCCAGCTCACCACGAGGTGACAGAAGTTTAGAGACCCAGTACTTC
TRBV6-6	-	TRBJ2-7	-	CASSYGLDSYEQYF	TGTGCCAGCAGTTACGGCCTGGACAGCTACGAGCAGTACTTC
TRBV28	once	TRBJ2-5	TRBD2	CASSFSAGGRLEETQYF	TGTGCCAGCAGTTTCTCAGCGGGAGGGCGTCTCGAAGAGACCCAGTACTTC
TRBV10-3	few	TRBJ2-7	TRBD2	CAIRQSGRGYEQYF	TGTGCCATCAGACAGAGCGGGAGAGGCTACGAGCAGTACTTC
TRBV12-3/TRBV12-4	-	TRBJ1-3	-	CATTQGTSGNTIYF	TGTGCCACAACGCAGGGCACCTCTGGAAACACCATATATTTT
TRBV5-1	few	TRBJ2-2	TRBD2	CASGGLAGGTGELFF	TGCGCCAGCGGGGGACTAGCGGGAGGCACCGGGGAGCTGTTTTTT
TRBV7-2	-	TRBJ2-7	-	CASSLALRGQTDYEQYF	TGTGCCAGCAGCTTAGCGCTCCGTGGACAGACGGACTACGAGCAGTACTTC
TRBV20-1	-	TRBJ2-3	-	CSASVSRTTDTQYF	TGCAGTGCTAGTGTGTCGCGGACCACAGATACGCAGTATTTT
TRBV7-2	-	TRBJ2-2	-	CASSSRRGTGELFF	TGTGCCAGCAGCTCGAGACGGGGCACCGGGGAGCTGTTTTTT
TRBV4-3	-	TRBJ1-2	TRBD1	CASSQLPSQGEGYTF	TGCGCCAGCAGCCAACTCCCCTCACAGGGGGAGGGCTACACCTTC
TRBV12-3/TRBV12-4	-	TRBJ2-5	TRBD1	CASAGGETQYF	TGTGCCAGCGCAGGGGGAGAGACCCAGTACTTC
TRBV20-1	-	TRBJ2-1	-	CSASVDPETREQFF	TGCAGTGCTAGTGTGGACCCGGAAACGCGAGAGCAGTTCTTC
TRBV7-8	few	TRBJ2-4	TRBD1	CASSIQGDLTKNIQYF	TGTGCCAGCAGCATACAGGGGGATTTAACCAAAAACATTCAGTACTTC
TRBV29-1	many	TRBJ2-5	-	CSVVGRVVETQYF	TGCAGCGTTGTCGGCAGGGTAGTGGAGACCCAGTACTTC